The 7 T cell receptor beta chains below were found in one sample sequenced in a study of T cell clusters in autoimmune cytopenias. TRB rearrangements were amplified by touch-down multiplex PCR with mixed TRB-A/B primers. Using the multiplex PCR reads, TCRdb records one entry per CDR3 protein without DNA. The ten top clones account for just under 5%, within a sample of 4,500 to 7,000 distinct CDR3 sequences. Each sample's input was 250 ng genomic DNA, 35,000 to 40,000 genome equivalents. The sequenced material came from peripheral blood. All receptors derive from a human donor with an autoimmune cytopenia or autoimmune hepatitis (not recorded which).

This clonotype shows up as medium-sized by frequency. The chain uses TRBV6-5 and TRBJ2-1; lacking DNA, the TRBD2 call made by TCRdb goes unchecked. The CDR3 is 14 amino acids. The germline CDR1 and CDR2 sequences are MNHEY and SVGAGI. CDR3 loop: CASSGLAGVGEQFF.

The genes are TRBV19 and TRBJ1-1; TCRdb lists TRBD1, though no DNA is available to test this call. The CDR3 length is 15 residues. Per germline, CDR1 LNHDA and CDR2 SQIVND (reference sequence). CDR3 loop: CASSIWAASGTEAFF.

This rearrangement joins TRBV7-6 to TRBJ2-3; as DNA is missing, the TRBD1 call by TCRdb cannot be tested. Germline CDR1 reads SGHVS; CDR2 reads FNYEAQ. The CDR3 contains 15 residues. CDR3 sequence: CASSPYGKPTDTQYF.

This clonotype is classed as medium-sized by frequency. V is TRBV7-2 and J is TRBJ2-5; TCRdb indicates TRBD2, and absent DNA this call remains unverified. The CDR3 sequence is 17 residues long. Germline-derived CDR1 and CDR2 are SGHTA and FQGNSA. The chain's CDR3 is CASSPRGLAGGRETQYF.

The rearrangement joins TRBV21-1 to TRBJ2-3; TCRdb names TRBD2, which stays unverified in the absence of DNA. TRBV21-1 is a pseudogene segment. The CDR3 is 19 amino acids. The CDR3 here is CASSKGGSSGPTSTDTQYF.

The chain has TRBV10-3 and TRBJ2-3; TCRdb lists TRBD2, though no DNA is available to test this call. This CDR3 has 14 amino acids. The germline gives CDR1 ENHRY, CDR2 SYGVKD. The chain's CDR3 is CAIRTSGIRDTQYF.

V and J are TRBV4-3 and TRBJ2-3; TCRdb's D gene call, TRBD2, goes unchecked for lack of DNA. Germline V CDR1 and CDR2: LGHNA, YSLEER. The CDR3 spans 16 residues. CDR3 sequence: CASSQTASGGGDTQYF.